Detailed here is one T cell receptor (beta chain). Here immunoSEQ multiplex PCR was the method, and the copy in TCRdb shows in-frame clones only, minus some. The sample includes about 110,000 clones, roughly 90% of them seen just once. The CDR3 consists of 17 residues. The germline V gene has CDR1 SGDLS and CDR2 YYNGEE. Trimming stripped 4 bases from V and 1 base from J, with 18 bases between. This specimen comes from a study of control samples from healthy donors and cancer patients. The chain employs TRBV9 and TRBJ2-1; the D gene could be TRBD1 or TRBD2 (6 bases each). The sequence was obtained from a woman aged 60 to 75 with lung cancer. The sequenced sample consisted of PBMCs. CDR3 DNA sequence: TGTGCCAGCAGCCTGGGGGGCGGGGCCGCTTCCTACAATGAGCAGTTCTTC. Its translation: CASSLGGGAASYNEQFF. Full variable domain (missing parts from reference TRBV9 and TRBJ2-1): DSGVTQTPKHLITATGQRVTLRCSPRSGDLSVYWYQQSLDQGLQFLIQYYNGEERAKGNILERFSAQQFPDLHSELNLSSLELGDSALYFCASSLGGGAASYNEQFFGPGTRLTVL.